The source of this TCR beta chain is a study of blood T cell repertoires in COVID-19 (dated by TCRdb to 2020 to 2022). With regard to the full study: Samples covering the acute and convalescent phases of COVID-19 were provided by collaborators in the United States, Italy and Spain. The prospective study material was composed of cDNA or gDNA derived from T cells, B-cell-depleted T cells, or PBMCs. The samples were drawn from the first 160 participants of the ongoing ImmuneRACE study and from 950 to 1,500 subjects provided by 6 global collaborators. The dataset comprised deeply sampled blood TCRbeta repertoires from subjects exposed to, actively infected with, or recovered from COVID-19. The repertoires were released in a freely available public database intended as a resource for research on the immune response to SARS-CoV-2. Nearly every sample came with metadata listing a de-identified subject ID, COVID-19 status, age in years and sex. Where available, HLA class I and class II types were obtained from metadata supplied by the sample provider rather than from assay-based typing. What the research found in general, with its limitations: How much clinical and demographic metadata was included differed by source and by participant, and the metadata was provided uncurated.

Collaborating institutions collected whole blood in K2EDTA tubes following their own protocols. For TCRbeta analysis, collaborators shipped samples as frozen whole blood, isolated PBMCs, or DNA extracted from either of those sample types. The immunoSEQ Assay, a bias-controlled multiplex PCR, was used to amplify TCRbeta CDR3 regions from genomic DNA. The authors processed their data as follows. The number of nucleated cells in each sample was estimated by amplification of reference gene primers within the assay. To quantify the absolute abundance of each unique TCRbeta CDR3 rearrangement, sequence reads were collapsed and filtered. For each sample, productive Simpson clonality was calculated by taking the square root of Simpson's diversity index across productive rearrangements. Imported from immuneACCESS, the table was reduced by TCRdb to in-frame sequences with V and J called. These copies leave out some clones; in studies compared against another copy, an unresolved V gene accounts for under half, and the cause of the remainder is not known. Clone size and the V and J calls come from that table; the DNA yielded D and trimming. The sample table contains 50,000 or so clones; only one count was recorded for 75% to 90% of them. The top ten clones comprise about 15% of the sample.

As for this clone: The antigen this receptor binds is unknown. Qualities for individual bases were not recorded, and no much larger clone is one base off.

CDR1 and CDR2 are drawn from the germline V gene (reference sequence): MNHEY, SMNVEV. V lost 4 bases and J lost 4 bases; the stretch between them is 16 bases long. The cysteine opens and the phenylalanine closes a CDR3 of 15 amino acids. Only the CDR3 part of the read is kept: 45 bases, read in frame from the first base. Sequenced input: peripheral blood. Recombination linked TRBV27 to TRBJ1-2; TRBD1 is possibly the D segment (5 matching bases). The source is a human donor in a cohort sampled during active COVID-19. In nucleotides, the sequence is TGTGCCAGCAGTTCGCAAACAGGTCTCTCCTATGGCTACACCTTC. It codes for CASSSQTGLSYGYTF.